The sequence of this T cell receptor beta chain was determined in a study of shared clonotypes between healthy human individuals. Assay used: immunoSEQ multiplex PCR; TCRdb lists only in-frame clones, some missing. The sample yields more than 1,200,000 clones, 98% to 99% seen once. J was trimmed by 4 bases and V by 5 bases; bases with no gene match: 9. In germline, CDR1 is SNHLY, CDR2 FYNNEI. The CDR3 is 16 amino acids. Study-wide results and caveats: On the whole, naive subsets had larger estimated richness than memory subsets had. Between a handful of donors, naive CD4 clonotypes were shared at a level of approximately 5%.

Donors comprised healthy HIV-negative adults lacking recent acute infections or vaccinations. Of note for this clone: Its antigen is still unknown.

The chain combines TRBV2 with TRBJ1-5, with 9 positions matching TRBD1. The sample taken for sequencing was naive CD4+ T cells sorted from blood. Subset denoted: CD45RA+ positively selected. This receptor was obtained from a man aged 30 to 45 in good health. CDR3 amino acids: CASSTRTGVSNQPQHF. In nucleotides, the CDR3 is TGTGCCAGCAGTACCCGGACAGGGGTTAGTAATCAGCCCCAGCATTTT.